This entry lists 15 T cell receptor beta chains sequenced from one sample in a study of CD8+CD57+ T cells in acquired aplastic anemia. Patients who underwent sequencing had shown CD8+CD57+ cell expansion by flow cytometry. Investigators profiled TCR beta VDJ and CDR3 from genomic DNA template. A single record per CDR3 protein comes from TCRdb applying MiXCR to the reads. The sample holds about 200,000 distinct CDR3 sequences, approximately 60% seen once. Sample: sorted CD4+, CD8+, or CD8+CD57+ T cells (not recorded which) from PBMCs. The receptors were sampled from a human donor with aplastic anemia.

This clonotype has a single count. The chain employs TRBV7-3 and TRBJ2-3; D call uncertain. The CDR3 is 12 residues long. From germline, CDR1 is SGHTA and CDR2 FQGTGA. The V gene lost 2 bases and the J gene lost 9 bases, with 9 bases spanning the gap. The CDR3 DNA follows: TGTGCCAGCAGCTTAGACTTCGGGACGCAGTATTTT. This gives the protein CASSLDFGTQYF.

This clonotype came up many times. The V and J genes are TRBV11-2 and TRBJ1-4, with 7 bases lining up with TRBD1. CDR1 and CDR2 from the germline V gene are SGHAT and FQNNGV. The CDR3 extends over 17 amino acids. V trimming: 1 base; J trimming: 5 bases; junction bases outside the gene matches: 10. CDR3 loop: CASSLGSSGQPNEKLFF. The CDR3 nucleotides are TGTGCCAGCAGCTTAGGATCGTCGGGACAGCCGAATGAAAAACTGTTTTTT.

The chain joins TRBV20-1 to TRBJ2-1; TRBD1 is a possible D gene (5 bases). This CDR3 is 14 amino acids long. The germline V and J ends were trimmed by 6 bases and 6 bases, with 18 bases remaining between them. The germline gives CDR1 DFQATT, CDR2 SNEGSKA (reference sequence). The chain's CDR3 is CSAILPTEVNEQFF. CDR3 nucleotide sequence: TGCAGTGCCATCCTCCCGACAGAGGTCAATGAGCAGTTCTTC.

The table lists this clonotype with many counts. The J gene is TRBJ2-1, the V gene TRBV6-6, with D perhaps given as TRBD1 or TRBD2 (6 bases each). Trimming left V 5 bases short and J 2 bases short, with 16 bases between. CDR3 length: 16 amino acids. Per the germline V gene, CDR1 is MNHNY and CDR2 is SVGAGI (reference sequence). The CDR3 protein is CASSMDRGPPYNEQFF. The CDR3 DNA is TGTGCCAGCAGTATGGATCGGGGGCCCCCCTACAATGAGCAGTTCTTC.

As regards this clonotype: One end of the junction is discordant with germline, which a read error may explain. The chain employs TRBV5-1 and TRBJ1-4; tentatively, D is TRBD1 (6 bases). Per the germline V gene, CDR1 is SGHRS and CDR2 is YFSETQ. CDR3 length equals 12 residues. CDR3 bases: TGCGCCAGCAGTTTGGGGGGCCCGGTACTGTTTTTT. Translating gives CASSLGGPVLFF.

The rearrangement joins TRBV7-2 to TRBJ1-1; tentatively, D is TRBD1 (5 bases). Deletions cut 6 bases from V and 1 base from J, with 12 bases between. Germline assignment: CDR1 SGHTA and CDR2 FQGNSA. The CDR3 length is 14 residues. The CDR3 nucleotides are TGTGCCAGCAGTTCAACCAGGGCGAACACTGAAGCTTTCTTT. Amino acid sequence: CASSSTRANTEAFF.

This clonotype turned up a few times. This chain links TRBV20-1 with TRBJ2-7; perhaps TRBD1 as D (5 bases). The CDR3 length is 13 residues. The germline V gene encodes CDR1 DFQATT and CDR2 SNEGSKA (reference sequence). Trimming took off 3 bases at V and 4 bases at J, with 13 bases between the two ends. The CDR3 DNA is TGCAGTGCTAGGGCAGGGATCAAATACGAGCAGTACTTC. This encodes CSARAGIKYEQYF.

This chain connects TRBV29-1 to TRBJ2-5; D remains unclear. Germline values: CDR1 SQVTM, CDR2 ANQGSEA. Trimming left V 5 bases short and J 5 bases short, with 12 bases between. The CDR3 totals 12 residues. The CDR3 DNA reads TGCAGCGTTAGGTTGGCGGTTGAGACCCAGTACTTC. Amino acids: CSVRLAVETQYF.

The rearrangement joins TRBV2 to TRBJ1-1; 7 bases are a match to TRBD1. This CDR3 has 13 residues. Germline V lookup: CDR1 SNHLY, CDR2 FYNNEI. V shed 8 bases and J 0 bases; nucleotides not matched to a gene: 3. The CDR3 DNA is TGTGCCAGCGGGACAGAAATGAACACTGAAGCTTTCTTT. Translation: CASGTEMNTEAFF.

This clonotype was recorded at least ten times. J is TRBJ2-1 and V is TRBV4-1; D ambiguous. Germline CDR1 MGHRA, CDR2 YSYEKL. Trimming left V 1 base short and J 8 bases short, with 12 bases between. This CDR3 region has 14 residues. The CDR3 coding sequence is TGCGCCAGCAGCCAAGTTGACAAGATGGATGAGCAGTTCTTC. Its translation is CASSQVDKMDEQFF.

CDR3: CASSPWTGSQPQHF. CDR3 bases: TGTGCCAGCAGCCCCTGGACAGGGAGTCAGCCCCAGCATTTT. V usage is TRBV13 and J usage is TRBJ1-5; 8 bases are a match to TRBD1. The junction had 6 bases not matched to a gene; V was cut back by 5 bases and J by 6 bases. This CDR3 contains 14 residues. CDR1 is PRHDT, CDR2 FYEKMQ, per germline (reference sequence).

This clonotype was seen a single time. The V gene is TRBV7-2, the J gene TRBJ1-2, with D possibly matching TRBD1 (6 bases). Trimming took 1 base from V and 6 from J, leaving 12 bases between them. The CDR3 totals 14 residues. The germline V gene has CDR1 SGHTA and CDR2 FQGNSA. Here the CDR3 DNA reads TGTGCCAGCAGCTTAGATTGGGGGCGCGATGGCTACACCTTC. Residues: CASSLDWGRDGYTF.

The chain employs TRBV7-8 and TRBJ1-4; D may be TRBD1 (6 bases). The CDR3 length is 14 residues. Germline-derived CDR1 and CDR2 are SGHVS and FQNEAQ. Deletions cut 4 bases from V and 7 bases from J, with 13 bases between. The CDR3 DNA is TGTGCCAGCAGCTCACAGGGAGGAGGTGAAAAACTGTTTTTT. Protein: CASSSQGGGEKLFF.

This clonotype was observed once. V is TRBV19 and J is TRBJ2-7; 7 bases line up with TRBD1. The V segment lost 6 bases and the J segment 7 bases; nucleotides outside the gene matches: 9. Germline V gives CDR1 LNHDA, CDR2 SQIVND (reference sequence). The CDR3 is made up of 13 amino acids. The CDR3, as DNA: TGTGCCAGTAGGCCGACAGGGTCGGGGGAGCAGTACTTC. Its protein product is CASRPTGSGEQYF.

As for this clonotype: At one end the junction does not follow the germline gene, possibly because of a read error. This chain uses TRBV7-7 with TRBJ2-1; D is perhaps TRBD1 or TRBD2 (6 bases each). Germline CDR1 and CDR2: SSHAT and FNYEAQ (reference sequence). The CDR3 consists of 13 residues. CDR3 coding DNA: TGTGCTAGCAGCCAGGGGCCAGGAGGGGAGCAGTTCTTC. It translates to CASSQGPGGEQFF.